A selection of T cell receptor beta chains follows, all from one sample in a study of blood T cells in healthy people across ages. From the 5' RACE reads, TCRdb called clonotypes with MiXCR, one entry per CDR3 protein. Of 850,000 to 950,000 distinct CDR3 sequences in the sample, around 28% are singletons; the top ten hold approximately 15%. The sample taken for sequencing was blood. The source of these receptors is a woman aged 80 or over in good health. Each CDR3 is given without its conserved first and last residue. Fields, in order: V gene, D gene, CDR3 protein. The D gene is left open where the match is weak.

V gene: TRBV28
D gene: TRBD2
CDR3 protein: ASSLTSGLRDTQY

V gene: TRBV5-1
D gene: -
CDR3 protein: ATNPGDPRSYEQY

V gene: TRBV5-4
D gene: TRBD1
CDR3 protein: ASSRPGQRYNEQF

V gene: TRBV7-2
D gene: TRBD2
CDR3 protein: ASSSTSGTYNEQF

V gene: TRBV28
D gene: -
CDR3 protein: ASSRVRGADGYEQY

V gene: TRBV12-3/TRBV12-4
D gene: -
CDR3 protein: ASTPQTGFTRELF

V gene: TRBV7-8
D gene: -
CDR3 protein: ASSLVGGPEGTDTQY

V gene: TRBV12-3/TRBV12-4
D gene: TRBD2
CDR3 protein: ASSLEFSGVADTQY

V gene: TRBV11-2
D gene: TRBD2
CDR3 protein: ASSLRGKERGVQILTSYEQY

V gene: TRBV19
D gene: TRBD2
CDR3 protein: ASSTYPIRTSGANEQF

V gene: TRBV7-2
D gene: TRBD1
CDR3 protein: ASSLPKAFQGDLFYEQY

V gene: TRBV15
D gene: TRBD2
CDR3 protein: ATSRDRPTSGAHNEQF

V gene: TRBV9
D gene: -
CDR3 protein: ASSPYGASQETQY

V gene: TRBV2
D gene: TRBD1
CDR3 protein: ASSEDRALYNEQF

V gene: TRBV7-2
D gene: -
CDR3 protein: ASSWGPYGGNTEAF

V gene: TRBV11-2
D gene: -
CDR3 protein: ASSSQQGSGYGYT

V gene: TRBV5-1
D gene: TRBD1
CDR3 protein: ASSVTGGNYGYT

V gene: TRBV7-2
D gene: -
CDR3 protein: ASSWGRVNYGYT

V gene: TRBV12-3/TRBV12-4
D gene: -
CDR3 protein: ASISGVGELF

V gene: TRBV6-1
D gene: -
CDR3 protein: ASSEFDRSYGYT

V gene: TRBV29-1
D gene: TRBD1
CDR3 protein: SATQGSEQY

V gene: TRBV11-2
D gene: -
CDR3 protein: ASSLDPLSGYGYT

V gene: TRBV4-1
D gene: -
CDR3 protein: ASSQEGRQPQH

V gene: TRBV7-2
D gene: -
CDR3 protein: ASSPEKVRGSEQY

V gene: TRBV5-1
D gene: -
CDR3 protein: ASGAAGGEQY

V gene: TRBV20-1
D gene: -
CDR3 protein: SARDLRRQAQETQY

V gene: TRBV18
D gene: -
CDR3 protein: ASSPTGYCNEQF

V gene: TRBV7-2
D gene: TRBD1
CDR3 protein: ASSTTGTLGTDTQY

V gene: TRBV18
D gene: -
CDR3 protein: ASSRTGLHTEAF

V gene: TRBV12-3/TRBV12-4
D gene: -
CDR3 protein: ASSSNALLRSGNTDTQY

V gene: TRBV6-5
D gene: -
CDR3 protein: ASRRQGSWDTQY

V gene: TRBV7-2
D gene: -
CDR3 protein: ASSPSGQTGYGYT

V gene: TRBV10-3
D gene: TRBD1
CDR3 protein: ATGAGQGFISEY

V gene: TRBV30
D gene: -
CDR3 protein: AWSVVRATNEKLF

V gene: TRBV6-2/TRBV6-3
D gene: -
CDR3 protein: ASSYLGIMGNQPQH

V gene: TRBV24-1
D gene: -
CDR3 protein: ATSDLRDEGPPPQAYEQY

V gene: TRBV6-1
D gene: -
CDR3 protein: ASSEVPAWSAPYNEQY

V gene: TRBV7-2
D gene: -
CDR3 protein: ASSLEFHEQY

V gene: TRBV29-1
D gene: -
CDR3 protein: SVDNYGYT

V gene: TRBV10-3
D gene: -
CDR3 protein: AISPGQGSGNTIY

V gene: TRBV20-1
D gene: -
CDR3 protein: SAREEGSTSPLH

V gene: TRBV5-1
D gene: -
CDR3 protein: ASSLGGGSQGAGYT

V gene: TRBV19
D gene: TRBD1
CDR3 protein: AIGTGGGNQPQH

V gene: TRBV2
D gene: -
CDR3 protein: ASSRGSTDTQY

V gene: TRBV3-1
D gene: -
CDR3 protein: ASSLRIPSTDTQY

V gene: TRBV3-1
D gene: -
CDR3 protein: ASSAGGTATEAF

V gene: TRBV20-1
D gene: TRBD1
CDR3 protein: SASGGQGVSDTQY